A single sample gave rise to the 18 T cell receptor beta chains below, sequenced in a study of long-term antiretroviral therapy in people with HIV. At the survey level, the v3.0 immunoSEQ assay was run. Profiled with immunoSEQ multiplex PCR; TCRdb holds only in-frame clones, not every one. The sample consists of roughly 16,000 clones, around 94% of them appearing once. The source was unsorted PBMCs, collected approximately 6.4 years after starting antiretroviral therapy. These receptors came from a woman in her fifties or sixties with HIV.

This clone was detected only once. The CDR3 coding sequence is TGTGCCAGCAGCGTAGATGGGGGAAACACTGAAGCTTTCTTT. Translation gives CASSVDGGNTEAFF. The chain couples TRBV9 to TRBJ1-1, with a possible D match to TRBD1 (5 bases). The CDR3 runs 14 residues. Per the germline V gene, CDR1 is SGDLS and CDR2 is YYNGEE. The V gene lost 0 bases and the J gene lost 2 bases, with 8 bases spanning the gap.

The chain uses TRBV5-4 and TRBJ1-1, with D possibly TRBD1 on 5 matching bases. Trimming left V 3 bases short and J 4 bases short, with 7 bases between. The CDR3 spans 12 residues. CDR1 and CDR2 from the germline V gene are SGHNT and YYREEE (reference sequence). The CDR3 protein is CASSSQGTEAFF. The CDR3 DNA reads TGTGCCAGCAGCTCGCAGGGCACTGAAGCTTTCTTT.

V and J are TRBV29-1 and TRBJ1-3; possible D gene TRBD1, 6 bases. There are 14 residues in the CDR3. Trimming stripped 1 base from V and 4 bases from J, with 11 bases between. Germline CDR1 is SQVTM and CDR2 is ANQGSEA. The CDR3 DNA follows: TGCAGCGTTGAAGTTTGGGACACCGGAAACACCATATATTTT. It specifies CSVEVWDTGNTIYF.

This sequence joins TRBV18 and TRBJ2-2; TRBD2 agrees at 14 bases. Looked up from germline, CDR1 is KGHSH and CDR2 is LQKENI. Germline trimming cut 3 bases from V and 6 bases from J; bases unmatched to any gene: 6. CDR3 length: 17 residues. In DNA, the CDR3 is TGTGCCAGCTCACCCCCTGGACTAGCGGGAGGATCCGGGGAGCTGTTTTTT. It yields the protein CASSPPGLAGGSGELFF.

The chain links TRBV28 to TRBJ2-7; D is uncertain. The CDR3 length is 13 residues. V was clipped by 6 bases and J by 2 bases, with 11 bases between them. CDR1 MDHEN and CDR2 SYDVKM come from the germline V gene. DNA for the CDR3: TGTGCCAGCAGCTCCGATCCAACCTACGAGCAGTACTTC. Translation: CASSSDPTYEQYF.

The chain has TRBV19 and TRBJ2-7; 7 bases are shared with TRBD1. The V segment lost 5 bases and the J segment 2 bases; nucleotides outside the gene matches: 9. The CDR3 consists of 15 residues. The germline V gene encodes CDR1 LNHDA and CDR2 SQIVND (reference sequence). CDR3 sequence reads: CASSSAGRGTYEQYF. For the CDR3, the DNA is TGTGCCAGTAGTTCGGCCGGCAGGGGGACCTACGAGCAGTACTTC.

The CDR3, as DNA: TGTGCCAGCGCACGCATGAACACTGAAGCTTTCTTT. Its protein is CASARMNTEAFF. V and J are TRBV6-6 and TRBJ1-1, with D unclear. The CDR3 runs 12 residues. Looked up from germline, CDR1 is MNHNY and CDR2 is SVGAGI (reference sequence). Trimming took 8 bases from V and 0 from J, leaving 7 bases between them.

The chain carries TRBV18 and TRBJ2-7, with D perhaps matching TRBD2 (5 bases). V was cut by 7 bases and J by 5 bases, with 15 bases left in between. This CDR3 region has 13 residues. The germline CDR1 and CDR2 sequences are KGHSH and LQKENI. In DNA form, the CDR3 reads TGTGCCAGCTGTAGCGCATTAGGGAACGAGCAGTACTTC. It is translated as CASCSALGNEQYF.

V usage is TRBV7-6 and J usage is TRBJ2-5; D is unresolved. CDR1 and CDR2 (germline): SGHVS, FNYEAQ. The CDR3 is 12 amino acids. Trimming removed 5 bases at V and 0 bases at J, with 4 bases between. Here the CDR3 DNA reads TGTGCCAGCAGCCCTAACCAAGAGACCCAGTACTTC. This translates into CASSPNQETQYF.

The V and J genes are TRBV10-3 and TRBJ1-4, with unresolved D. Germline V gene sequence: CDR1 ENHRY, CDR2 SYGVKD. V lost 3 bases and J 0 bases, leaving 11 bases between the germline ends. The CDR3 has 16 amino acids. The CDR3 is CAISERLTTTNEKLFF. The CDR3 bases are TGTGCCATCAGTGAAAGATTGACAACAACTAATGAAAAACTGTTTTTT.

The DNA of the CDR3 is TGTGCCAGCAGCTTGGAGGTTGCTGGGGATACGCAGTATTTT. Translated, it gives CASSLEVAGDTQYF. This rearrangement joins TRBV5-6 to TRBJ2-3; no reliable D call. Trimming took off 0 bases at V and 6 bases at J, with 11 bases between the two ends. The CDR3 sequence is 14 residues long. Germline V CDR1 and CDR2: SGHDT, YYEEEE.

The chain is built from TRBV4-1 and TRBJ2-7; TRBD2 might be the D (6 bases). The CDR3 runs 12 residues. Trimming stripped 6 bases from V and 7 bases from J, with 13 bases between. Germline-derived CDR1 and CDR2 are MGHRA and YSYEKL. DNA of the CDR3: TGCGCCAGCAGTCCCGGGCGGGGAGAGCAGTACTTC. This encodes CASSPGRGEQYF.

CDR3 amino acids: CASSAAGTYEQYF. CDR3 sequence (DNA): TGTGCCAGCTCCGCGGCCGGAACCTACGAGCAGTACTTC. The V call is TRBV18, the J call TRBJ2-7; D unresolved. V was shortened by 6 bases and J by 2 bases, with 11 bases between the two germline ends. Per the germline V gene, CDR1 is KGHSH and CDR2 is LQKENI. CDR3 length equals 13 residues.

This clone was seen more than once but under ten times. J is TRBJ1-2 and V is TRBV14; the D gene is possibly TRBD1 (5 bases). CDR3 size: 14 residues. V was pared by 4 bases and J by 5 bases, with 14 bases between. Germline V lookup: CDR1 SGHDN, CDR2 FVKESK. DNA for the CDR3: TGTGCCAGCAGCCCAGGAGGGGAACTTTATGGCTACACCTTC. This encodes CASSPGGELYGYTF. Complete variable domain (other parts from reference TRBV14 and TRBJ1-2): EAGVTQFPSHSVIEKGQTVTLRCDPISGHDNLYWYRRVMGKEIKFLLHFVKESKQDESGMPNNRFLAERTGGTYSTLKVQPAELEDSGVYFCASSPGGELYGYTFGSGTRLTVV.

In its sample, this clone was seen once. V and J are TRBV28 and TRBJ2-2, with D hard to call. V lost 3 bases to trimming and J lost 4 bases, with 9 bases between them. Germline V lookup: CDR1 MDHEN, CDR2 SYDVKM. The CDR3 covers 14 residues. Written as DNA, the CDR3 is TGTGCCAGCAGTTTGATGGCTACCACCGGGGAGCTGTTTTTT. This encodes CASSLMATTGELFF.

This rearrangement joins TRBV9 to TRBJ2-2; 11 positions match TRBD2. This CDR3 has 16 residues. The V and J ends lost 4 bases and 5 bases, in that order; junction bases with no gene match: 7. From germline, CDR1 is SGDLS and CDR2 YYNGEE. Here the CDR3 DNA reads TGTGCCAGCAGCAACCCTCTAGCGGGAGGAACCGGGGAGCTGTTTTTT. As protein: CASSNPLAGGTGELFF.

The V and J genes are TRBV5-6 and TRBJ2-7, with a tentative D call TRBD1 (7 bases). Trimming removed 4 bases at V and 4 bases at J, with 18 bases between. The CDR3 is 15 residues long. Germline V CDR1 and CDR2: SGHDT, YYEEEE. The CDR3 sequence is CASSLSTGRFYEQYF. The CDR3 bases are TGTGCCAGCAGCCTATCGACAGGGAGGTTTTACGAGCAGTACTTC.

This chain connects TRBV6-1 to TRBJ2-7; D gene ambiguous. The CDR3 has 11 residues. Between the trimmed V and J ends, which lost 10 bases and 3 bases, there was a span of 10 bases. Germline CDR1 MNHNS, CDR2 SASEGT. CDR3 loop: CAIGSYYEQYF. The CDR3 DNA is TGTGCCATAGGATCCTACTACGAGCAGTACTTC.